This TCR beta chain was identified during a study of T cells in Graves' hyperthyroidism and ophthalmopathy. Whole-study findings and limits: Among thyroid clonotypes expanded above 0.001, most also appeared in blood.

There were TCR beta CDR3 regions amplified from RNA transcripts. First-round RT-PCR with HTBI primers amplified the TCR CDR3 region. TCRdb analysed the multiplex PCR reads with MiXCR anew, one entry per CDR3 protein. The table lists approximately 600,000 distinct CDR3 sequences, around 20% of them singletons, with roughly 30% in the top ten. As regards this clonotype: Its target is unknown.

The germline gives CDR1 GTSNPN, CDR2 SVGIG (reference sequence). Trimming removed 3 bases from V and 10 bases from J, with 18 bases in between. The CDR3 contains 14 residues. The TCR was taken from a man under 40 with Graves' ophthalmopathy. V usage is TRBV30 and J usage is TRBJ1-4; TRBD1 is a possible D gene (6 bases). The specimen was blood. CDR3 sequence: CAWSPTPGEAKLFF. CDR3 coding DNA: TGTGCCTGGAGCCCGACCCCAGGGGAGGCAAAACTGTTTTTT.